The 21 T cell receptor beta chains in this list originate from one sample, sequenced in a study of blood T cell repertoires in COVID-19. The assay was immunoSEQ multiplex PCR, and TCRdb's table has in-frame clones only and misses some. The table lists some 230,000 clones, 86% of them singletons. Specimen: peripheral blood. The source of these receptors is a man aged 25 to 45 who had recovered from COVID-19.

The V and J genes are TRBV9 and TRBJ2-5; 12 positions agree with TRBD2. The V segment lost 4 bases and the J segment 4 bases; nucleotides outside the gene matches: 14. CDR1 and CDR2 from the germline V gene are SGDLS and YYNGEE. This CDR3 has 18 amino acids. CDR3 region: CASSPRLAGDVGLETQYF. The DNA of the CDR3 is TGTGCCAGCAGCCCGAGACTAGCGGGGGATGTGGGTCTAGAGACCCAGTACTTC.

As DNA, the CDR3 is TGTGCCAGCAGCCAACTACGGAACAGGGGACTGGAGACCCAGTACTTC. Translation: CASSQLRNRGLETQYF. V gene TRBV14 combines with J gene TRBJ2-5; D might be TRBD1 (7 bases). There are 16 residues in the CDR3. Germline V gene lookup returns CDR1 SGHDN and CDR2 FVKESK. V lost 2 bases to trimming and J lost 5 bases, with 18 bases between them.

The V and J genes are TRBV5-4 and TRBJ2-7; D may be TRBD1 (6 bases). Looked up from germline, CDR1 is SGHNT and CDR2 is YYREEE (reference sequence). V shed 5 bases and J shed 7 bases, with 16 bases lying between them. The CDR3 is 13 residues long. The CDR3 spells CASSDQGILEQYF. DNA of the CDR3: TGTGCCAGCAGTGACCAGGGGATATTGGAGCAGTACTTC. The entire variable domain, with the rest obtained from reference TRBV5-4 and TRBJ2-7, is as follows: ETGVTQSPTHLIKTRGQQVTLRCSSQSGHNTVSWYQQALGQGPQFIFQYYREEENGRGNFPPRFSGLQFPNYSSELNVNALELDDSALYLCASSDQGILEQYFGPGTRLTVT.

The table lists this clone with a count of one. The V call is TRBV6-5, the J call TRBJ1-4, with a weak D call TRBD1 (5 bases). The CDR3 contains 14 residues. V was clipped by 2 bases and J by 3 bases, with 7 bases between them. Germline assignment: CDR1 MNHEY and CDR2 SVGAGI. CDR3 in amino acids: CASSYRGANEKLFF. The CDR3 DNA sequence: TGTGCCAGCAGTTACCGGGGGGCTAATGAAAAACTGTTTTTT.

This clone was found a few times. This chain joins TRBV20-1 and TRBJ1-4; unclear D gene. Trimming left V 3 bases short and J 8 bases short, with 10 bases between. CDR1 and CDR2 from the germline V gene are DFQATT and SNEGSKA (reference sequence). The CDR3 is 12 residues long. The CDR3 nucleotides read TGCAGTGCTAGTGCTGCGGAGGAAAAACTGTTTTTT. Amino acids: CSASAAEEKLFF.

In DNA form, the CDR3 reads TGTGCCAGTAGGAGGGCAGTTGGTGGGGCCAACGTCCTGACTTTC. Protein sequence: CASRRAVGGANVLTF. The V gene is TRBV19, the J gene TRBJ2-6, with D maybe TRBD2 (5 bases). Germline V lookup: CDR1 LNHDA, CDR2 SQIVND (reference sequence). Trimming pared 6 bases from V and 3 bases from J, leaving 12 bases between. The CDR3 consists of 15 residues. Drawing the rest from reference TRBV19 and TRBJ2-6, the complete variable domain is DGGITQSPKYLFRKEGQNVTLSCEQNLNHDAMYWYRQDPGQGLRLIYYSQIVNDFQKGDIAEGYSVSREKKESFPLTVTSAQKNPTAFYLCASRRAVGGANVLTFGAGSRLTVL.

The rearrangement uses TRBV27 and TRBJ1-1; D not certain. This CDR3 region has 19 residues. Per germline, CDR1 MNHEY and CDR2 SMNVEV (reference sequence). Deletions cut 5 bases from V and 4 bases from J, with 29 bases between. This CDR3 is CASSLLAATQEVRATEAFF. CDR3 nucleotide sequence: TGTGCCAGCAGTCTATTGGCGGCTACCCAAGAAGTGAGGGCCACTGAAGCTTTCTTT.

This sequence joins TRBV6-6 and TRBJ1-1; D gene uncertain. In germline, CDR1 is MNHNY, CDR2 SVGAGI (reference sequence). Trimming shortened V by 5 bases and J by 1 base, and 8 bases separated the two germline ends. There are 13 residues in the CDR3. In nucleotides, the CDR3 is TGTGCCAGCAGTCCCCCCAAGAACACTGAAGCTTTCTTT. Amino acid sequence: CASSPPKNTEAFF.

J is TRBJ2-7 and V is TRBV27; TRBD1 aligns across 9 bases. The germline V gene encodes CDR1 MNHEY and CDR2 SMNVEV (reference sequence). This CDR3 contains 15 residues. The V segment lost 5 bases and the J segment 2 bases; nucleotides outside the gene matches: 7. CDR3 sequence: CASSLFGTGTYEQYF. CDR3 DNA sequence: TGTGCCAGCAGTCTCTTTGGGACAGGGACCTACGAGCAGTACTTC.

The chain is built from TRBV11-2 and TRBJ2-7, with D possibly matching TRBD1 (5 bases). This CDR3 spans 13 amino acids. Germline CDR1 SGHAT, CDR2 FQNNGV. Trimming took 1 base from V and 4 from J, leaving 8 bases between them. Here the CDR3 reads CASSLVRVYEQYF. CDR3 DNA sequence: TGTGCCAGCAGCTTAGTCAGGGTGTACGAGCAGTACTTC.

In this sample, this clone turned up a few times. The chain combines TRBV4-3 with TRBJ1-6, with D perhaps TRBD1 (6 bases). Per the germline V gene, CDR1 is LGHNA and CDR2 is YSLEER. V lost 4 bases and J lost 0, with 16 bases in between. This CDR3 is built from 18 residues. CDR3 residues: CASSRYTGSNSYNSPLHF. The CDR3 DNA follows: TGCGCCAGCAGCCGGTACACAGGGTCTAACTCCTATAATTCACCCCTCCACTTT.

The table lists this clone with a count of one. The V gene is TRBV2, the J gene TRBJ1-4; TRBD1 matches 8 bases. This CDR3 is 13 amino acids long. After removal of 9 bases from V and 3 bases from J, the junction contained 3 bases not matched to a gene. Germline values: CDR1 SNHLY, CDR2 FYNNEI. The CDR3 loop is CASKTGANEKLFF. In DNA, the CDR3 is TGTGCCAGTAAGACAGGGGCTAATGAAAAACTGTTTTTT.

This chain uses TRBV10-1 with TRBJ2-1; D might be TRBD1 (5 bases). V lost 8 bases and J 14 bases, leaving 19 bases between the germline ends. CDR1 and CDR2 from the germline V gene are WNHNN and SYGVQD (reference sequence). The length of the CDR3 is 12 residues. The CDR3 protein is CASGAGIGVEFF. The CDR3 region has the DNA TGCGCCAGCGGGGCAGGGATTGGGGTGGAGTTCTTC.

The CDR3 DNA reads as TGTGCCAGCAGCCTATTGACTGGAAACACCATATATTTT. Translating gives CASSLLTGNTIYF. This chain links TRBV7-9 with TRBJ1-3, with D uncertain. The CDR3 spans 13 residues. Germline V lookup: CDR1 SEHNR, CDR2 FQNEAQ (reference sequence). The V end lost 5 bases, the J end lost 2 bases, and 7 bases lay between the germline ends.

The genes are TRBV5-1 and TRBJ2-1, with D maybe TRBD1 (5 bases). Germline-derived CDR1 and CDR2 are SGHRS and YFSETQ. CDR3 length: 16 residues. Trimming cost V 2 bases and J 0 bases, with 12 bases left between them. The chain's CDR3 is CASSLLQVSSYNEQFF. DNA of the CDR3: TGCGCCAGCAGCTTACTACAGGTCAGCTCCTACAATGAGCAGTTCTTC.

As DNA, the CDR3 is TGCGCCAGCAGCCCGGAACTAAGGGGGGGCTACACCTTC. Translated: CASSPELRGGYTF. J is TRBJ1-2 and V is TRBV5-1, with a possible D match to TRBD1 (6 bases). The CDR3 sequence is 13 residues long. V lost 4 bases, J lost 8 bases, and 15 bases lay in between. Germline V gene lookup returns CDR1 SGHRS and CDR2 YFSETQ.

The V call is TRBV6-8, the J call TRBJ2-7; TRBD2 agrees at 8 bases. After removal of 6 bases from V and 3 bases from J, the junction contained 13 bases not matched to a gene. CDR3 length equals 16 residues. Germline V gene lookup returns CDR1 MNHGY and CDR2 SAAAGT. CDR3 nucleotides: TGTGCCAGCAGATTACCCCGCCTGAGCGGGGGCTACGAGCAGTACTTC. Protein: CASRLPRLSGGYEQYF.

The J gene is TRBJ1-2, the V gene TRBV18, with D maybe TRBD1 (5 bases). Germline loops: CDR1 KGHSH, CDR2 LQKENI. CDR3 length: 12 residues. With 8 bases removed from V and 8 bases from J, the gap between germline ends came to 15 bases. This chain's CDR3 is CASPGGSLGYTF. The DNA for the CDR3 is TGTGCCAGCCCCGGGGGGAGCCTCGGCTACACCTTC.

V is TRBV6-5 and J is TRBJ2-7, with 8 bases that match TRBD1. Looked up from germline, CDR1 is MNHEY and CDR2 is SVGAGI. This CDR3 spans 13 amino acids. Trimming at V came to 4 bases and at J to 2 bases, leaving 1 base not matched to a gene. The CDR3 DNA reads TGTGCCAGCAGTTCGGACAGGGCCTACGAGCAGTACTTC. It is translated as CASSSDRAYEQYF.

V usage is TRBV6-5 and J usage is TRBJ1-2; D possibly corresponds to TRBD1 (6 bases). CDR3 length: 11 residues. Germline V gene sequence: CDR1 MNHEY, CDR2 SVGAGI. CDR3 DNA: TGTGCGGGGGGGCGCATTTATGGCTACACCTTC. Translating gives CAGGRIYGYTF.

The chain uses TRBV5-4 and TRBJ2-3, with a possible D match to TRBD2 (6 bases). Germline CDR1 reads SGHNT; CDR2 reads YYREEE (reference sequence). V was trimmed by 1 base and J by 14 bases, leaving 20 bases between them. The length of the CDR3 is 14 residues. In nucleotides, the CDR3 is TGTGCCAGCAGCTTGTCGGGGGACCGTCGAATTGGGTATTTT. It yields the protein CASSLSGDRRIGYF.